The 31 T cell receptor beta chains presented below share a single source sample, sequenced in a study of shared clonotypes between healthy human individuals. Here immunoSEQ multiplex PCR was the method, and the copy in TCRdb shows in-frame clones only, minus some. The repertoire includes approximately 1.5 million clones, approximately 98% of them detected once, and about 0.45% sits in the top ten. The sequencing sample was made of naive CD4+ T cells sorted from blood. Subset described: CD45RA+ positively selected. The receptor set was obtained from a man aged 25-40 years in good health.

This chain uses TRBV9 with TRBJ2-1; D could derive from TRBD1 or TRBD2 (5 bases each). The CDR3 is 17 amino acids. Germline CDR1 is SGDLS and CDR2 is YYNGEE. Trimming removed 0 bases at V and 3 bases at J, with 16 bases between. This CDR3 is CASSVDHTGRLYNEQFF. DNA for the CDR3: TGTGCCAGCAGCGTAGATCATACGGGACGGCTCTACAATGAGCAGTTCTTC.

The gene calls are TRBV7-9 and TRBJ2-7, with 7 bases fitting TRBD2. The CDR3 has 17 residues. CDR1 SEHNR and CDR2 FQNEAQ come from the germline V gene (reference sequence). The ends lost 6 bases at V and 0 bases at J; junction bases unmatched: 14. The CDR3 nucleotides are TGTGCCAGCAGTATAGGGGCTTTGGCGGGAGACTCCTACGAGCAGTACTTC. It specifies CASSIGALAGDSYEQYF.

The chain is built from TRBV2 and TRBJ2-5; D ambiguous. Trimming removed 2 bases from V and 2 bases from J, with 6 bases in between. This CDR3 comprises 13 residues. The germline V gene encodes CDR1 SNHLY and CDR2 FYNNEI. In DNA form, the CDR3 reads TGTGCCAGCAGTGAAATTAGGCAAGAGACCCAGTACTTC. This codes for CASSEIRQETQYF.

The J gene is TRBJ2-5, the V gene TRBV19; a possible D gene is TRBD2 (5 bases). Germline-derived CDR1 and CDR2 are LNHDA and SQIVND (reference sequence). The V end lost 5 bases, the J end lost 0 bases, and 25 bases lay between the germline ends. This CDR3 region has 19 residues. As DNA, the CDR3 is TGTGCCAGTAGTCCACACACTAACCGCGGACTTTCGTACCAAGAGACCCAGTACTTC. This codes for CASSPHTNRGLSYQETQYF.

The chain is built from TRBV7-8 and TRBJ2-3; D may be TRBD1 or TRBD2 (5 bases each). Trimming stripped 2 bases from V and 8 bases from J, with 14 bases between. CDR3 length equals 14 residues. The germline V gene encodes CDR1 SGHVS and CDR2 FQNEAQ. CDR3 nucleotides: TGTGCCAGCAGCTTACCCTCTTGGGGGTCTACGCAGTATTTT. Encoded protein: CASSLPSWGSTQYF. The complete variable domain, with remaining parts taken from reference TRBV7-8 and TRBJ2-3, reads GAGVSQSPRYKVAKRGQDVALRCDPISGHVSLFWYQQALGQGPEFLTYFQNEAQLDKSGLPSDRFFAERPEGSVSTLKIQRTQQEDSAVYLCASSLPSWGSTQYFGPGTRLTVL.

The chain carries TRBV9 and TRBJ2-2, with a possible D match to TRBD2 (5 bases). Trimming took off 2 bases at V and 0 bases at J, with 8 bases between the two ends. Germline V gene data show CDR1 as SGDLS and CDR2 as YYNGEE. The CDR3 sequence is 15 residues long. This CDR3 is CASSVKGANTGELFF. CDR3 sequence (DNA): TGTGCCAGCAGCGTGAAGGGAGCGAACACCGGGGAGCTGTTTTTT.

V gene TRBV2 combines with J gene TRBJ2-5; D call uncertain. The V and J ends lost 3 bases and 0 bases respectively, with 8 bases between them. Germline assignment: CDR1 SNHLY and CDR2 FYNNEI. The CDR3 extends over 14 amino acids. The CDR3 here is CASSESGNQETQYF. The CDR3 coding sequence is TGTGCCAGCAGTGAGTCCGGAAACCAAGAGACCCAGTACTTC.

The chain employs TRBV6-1 and TRBJ1-2; no reliable D call. V shed 8 bases and J shed 7 bases, with 20 bases lying between them. The CDR3 is 14 amino acids. The germline V gene encodes CDR1 MNHNS and CDR2 SASEGT. The CDR3 reads CASRRTVMAGGYTF. In nucleotides, the CDR3 is TGTGCCAGCCGCCGGACCGTGATGGCTGGTGGCTACACCTTC.

The chain couples TRBV28 to TRBJ2-3, with TRBD2 as a possible D gene (5 bases). CDR1 MDHEN and CDR2 SYDVKM come from the germline V gene. The CDR3 consists of 13 residues. The germline V and J ends were trimmed by 6 bases and 6 bases, with 13 bases remaining between them. CDR3: CASSPAWRDTQYF. In nucleotides, the CDR3 is TGTGCCAGCAGCCCGGCGTGGAGGGATACGCAGTATTTT. Full variable domain (remainder filled in from reference TRBV28 and TRBJ2-3): DVKVTQSSRYLVKRTGEKVFLECVQDMDHENMFWYRQDPGLGLRLIYFSYDVKMKEKGDIPEGYSVSREKKERFSLILESASTNQTSMYLCASSPAWRDTQYFGPGTRLTVL.

This clone was counted a single time. V gene TRBV7-9 combines with J gene TRBJ2-4; TRBD1 matches at 7 bases. CDR1 is SEHNR and CDR2 is FQNEAQ in the germline V gene (reference sequence). The CDR3 totals 12 residues. Losses at the gene ends were 5 bases for V and 16 bases for J; bases not matched to a gene: 11. The CDR3 nucleotides read TGTGCCAGCAGCCAAAGACAGGGACGGGAATACTTC. It codes for CASSQRQGREYF.

The chain recombines TRBV19 with TRBJ1-5; 7 bases line up with TRBD1. V was pared by 4 bases and J by 5 bases, with 17 bases of the junction left unmatched. This CDR3 region has 18 residues. Per germline, CDR1 LNHDA and CDR2 SQIVND (reference sequence). CDR3: CASSTPFRTGQGDQPQHF. In nucleotides, the CDR3 is TGTGCCAGTAGTACCCCCTTCCGGACAGGCCAGGGGGATCAGCCCCAGCATTTT. Variable domain in full (rest from reference TRBV19 and TRBJ1-5): DGGITQSPKYLFRKEGQNVTLSCEQNLNHDAMYWYRQDPGQGLRLIYYSQIVNDFQKGDIAEGYSVSREKKESFPLTVTSAQKNPTAFYLCASSTPFRTGQGDQPQHFGDGTRLSIL.

The CDR3 DNA follows: TGTGCCACCTCGGGATCACGCTCCTACAATGAGCAGTTCTTC. Protein: CATSGSRSYNEQFF. V and J are TRBV5-4 and TRBJ2-1, with D possibly being TRBD2 (5 bases). V lost 9 bases, J lost 0 bases, and 13 bases lay in between. The germline CDR1 and CDR2 sequences are SGHNT and YYREEE (reference sequence). There are 14 residues in the CDR3.

The chain combines TRBV2 with TRBJ2-2, with D perhaps matching TRBD1 (6 bases). The CDR3 consists of 14 residues. Trimming removed 7 bases from V and 3 bases from J, with 12 bases in between. Germline loops: CDR1 SNHLY, CDR2 FYNNEI. The CDR3 DNA is TGTGCCAGCAAGAGGACAGAGCACACCGGGGAGCTGTTTTTT. As protein: CASKRTEHTGELFF.

The CDR3 protein is CASSLLPGSLGEQYF. For the CDR3, the DNA is TGCGCCAGCAGCTTGTTGCCGGGGTCCTTGGGCGAGCAGTACTTC. The rearrangement links TRBV5-1 to TRBJ2-7; maybe TRBD2 (5 bases). The length of the CDR3 is 15 residues. Trimming took 1 base from V and 6 from J, leaving 17 bases between them. CDR1 SGHRS and CDR2 YFSETQ come from the germline V gene.

This chain uses TRBV10-3 with TRBJ2-7, with a possible D match to TRBD2 (6 bases). This CDR3 spans 14 amino acids. Per the germline V gene, CDR1 is ENHRY and CDR2 is SYGVKD. V lost 2 bases to trimming and J lost 5 bases, with 13 bases between them. The DNA for the CDR3 is TGTGCCATCAGTGAGGGCGGGACGAAGAACGAGCAGTACTTC. Translation: CAISEGGTKNEQYF.

V gene TRBV7-9 combines with J gene TRBJ1-2, with 11 bases matching TRBD1. V dropped 5 bases and J dropped 7; count of bases not matched to a gene: 6. CDR3 length: 14 amino acids. Per the germline V gene, CDR1 is SEHNR and CDR2 is FQNEAQ (reference sequence). The CDR3 nucleotides read TGTGCCAGCAGCCCAGGACAGGGGGCGCGTGGCTACACCTTC. This encodes CASSPGQGARGYTF.

This chain links TRBV2 with TRBJ1-5; the D is unclear. The CDR3 is made up of 14 amino acids. V lost 7 bases and J 4 bases, leaving 14 bases between the germline ends. The germline CDR1 and CDR2 sequences are SNHLY and FYNNEI. Written as DNA, the CDR3 is TGTGCCAGCACTGTTGGGGAGGTTAATCAGCCCCAGCATTTT. It translates to CASTVGEVNQPQHF.

The chain uses TRBV7-9 and TRBJ2-3; tentatively, D is TRBD2 (6 bases). The germline gives CDR1 SEHNR, CDR2 FQNEAQ (reference sequence). Trimming left V 7 bases short and J 0 bases short, with 17 bases between. This CDR3 is built from 16 residues. CDR3 amino acids: CASNRDLGFSTDTQYF. The CDR3 nucleotides read TGTGCCAGCAACCGGGACTTAGGGTTTAGCACAGATACGCAGTATTTT.

The chain's CDR3 is CAISESISGTDTQYF. CDR3 bases: TGTGCCATCAGTGAGTCGATCAGCGGCACAGATACGCAGTATTTT. J is TRBJ2-3 and V is TRBV10-3; D gene uncertain. The CDR3 totals 15 residues. V lost 0 bases, J lost 1 base, and 8 bases lay in between. Germline V gives CDR1 ENHRY, CDR2 SYGVKD.

This chain joins TRBV5-4 and TRBJ1-1, with D uncertain. The CDR3 is 14 amino acids. V shed 7 bases and J shed 3 bases, with 16 bases lying between them. Germline V lookup: CDR1 SGHNT, CDR2 YYREEE (reference sequence). In DNA form, the CDR3 reads TGTGCCAGCTCCCCTCAGCCGGTGGACACTGAAGCTTTCTTT. This gives the protein CASSPQPVDTEAFF.

The chain carries TRBV7-2 and TRBJ2-1; D gene ambiguous. CDR3 size: 13 residues. V lost 2 bases and J lost 5, with 7 bases in between. The germline CDR1 and CDR2 sequences are SGHTA and FQGNSA. As DNA, the CDR3 is TGTGCCAGCAGCTTATTCCCAGACAATGAGCAGTTCTTC. Amino acid sequence: CASSLFPDNEQFF.

The genes are TRBV18 and TRBJ1-3; D may be TRBD1 (6 bases). Trimming stripped 3 bases from V and 3 bases from J, with 15 bases between. Germline V gene lookup returns CDR1 KGHSH and CDR2 LQKENI. This CDR3 contains 16 residues. The CDR3 DNA is TGTGCCAGCTCACCGGGGGCCCCCGGGGTTGGAAACACCATATATTTT. The encoded protein is CASSPGAPGVGNTIYF.

This chain links TRBV18 with TRBJ2-5; 10 nucleotides line up with TRBD1. From germline, CDR1 is KGHSH and CDR2 LQKENI. V lost 4 bases, J lost 4 bases, and 6 bases stayed unmatched. The CDR3 consists of 15 residues. The CDR3 region has the DNA TGTGCCAGCTCACGGGACAGGGGCGGATCAGAGACCCAGTACTTC. It codes for CASSRDRGGSETQYF.

This rearrangement joins TRBV27 to TRBJ2-7; D is possibly TRBD2 (6 bases). Trimming pared 3 bases from V and 6 bases from J, leaving 21 bases between. Looked up from germline, CDR1 is MNHEY and CDR2 is SMNVEV (reference sequence). The CDR3 extends over 16 amino acids. The CDR3 loop reads CASSFLTGRGPGEQYF. For the CDR3, the DNA is TGTGCCAGCAGTTTCCTCACTGGGCGGGGCCCGGGCGAGCAGTACTTC.

V usage is TRBV6-5 and J usage is TRBJ2-6; D gene ambiguous. Trimming removed 5 bases at V and 0 bases at J, with 8 bases between. The germline V gene has CDR1 MNHEY and CDR2 SVGAGI. CDR3 length: 15 residues. CDR3 DNA sequence: TGTGCCAGCAGTGGAACTGCCTCTGGGGCCAACGTCCTGACTTTC. Encoded protein: CASSGTASGANVLTF.

Of note for this clone: One end of the junction is discordant with germline, which a read error may explain. The chain has TRBV7-7 and TRBJ1-1; D call uncertain. The CDR3 spans 13 residues. Per germline, CDR1 SSHAT and CDR2 FNYEAQ (reference sequence). The CDR3 here is CASSPSSAPALFW. The CDR3 nucleotides read TGTGCTAGCAGCCCATCCTCGGCACCAGCTTTATTTTGG.

This rearrangement joins TRBV9 to TRBJ1-1, with a possible D match to TRBD1 (6 bases). Germline V lookup: CDR1 SGDLS, CDR2 YYNGEE. The CDR3 consists of 15 residues. V was trimmed by 0 bases and J by 5 bases, leaving 14 bases between them. Here the CDR3 DNA reads TGTGCCAGCAGCGTAGACCAGGGGCTGGGTACTGAAGCTTTCTTT. Translated, it gives CASSVDQGLGTEAFF.

To note about this clone: Other DNA sequences in the sample encode the same CDR3. The V and J genes are TRBV5-1 and TRBJ2-5; D unresolved. Looked up from germline, CDR1 is SGHRS and CDR2 is YFSETQ. CDR3 length: 13 amino acids. V lost 1 base and J lost 2, with 6 bases in between. CDR3 residues: CASSLKRQETQYF. In DNA, the CDR3 is TGCGCCAGCAGCTTGAAGAGACAAGAGACCCAGTACTTC.

The chain's CDR3 is CASSPSRPGLSRGQFF. CDR3 DNA: TGTGCCAGCAGCCCCTCCAGACCGGGACTAAGCAGGGGGCAGTTCTTC. The chain combines TRBV5-4 with TRBJ2-1, with a possible D match to TRBD2 (7 bases). The CDR3 spans 16 residues. Per germline, CDR1 SGHNT and CDR2 YYREEE (reference sequence). V lost 4 bases to trimming and J lost 12 bases, with 26 bases between them. The full variable domain, its missing parts supplied by reference TRBV5-4 and TRBJ2-1, is ETGVTQSPTHLIKTRGQQVTLRCSSQSGHNTVSWYQQALGQGPQFIFQYYREEENGRGNFPPRFSGLQFPNYSSELNVNALELDDSALYLCASSPSRPGLSRGQFFGPGTRLTVL.

The J gene is TRBJ2-1, the V gene TRBV2; 8 bases are a match to TRBD2. The V gene's germline CDR1 is SNHLY and CDR2 FYNNEI. V lost 10 bases, J lost 0 bases, and 8 bases stayed unmatched. The CDR3 has 15 amino acids. This chain's CDR3 is CANPPSGSSYNEQFF. CDR3 DNA sequence: TGTGCCAACCCTCCCAGCGGGAGCTCCTACAATGAGCAGTTCTTC.

The chain couples TRBV28 to TRBJ1-2; tentatively, D is TRBD1 (5 bases). This CDR3 is 12 amino acids long. The V gene's germline CDR1 is MDHEN and CDR2 SYDVKM. Trimming took 8 bases from V and 4 from J, leaving 11 bases between them. CDR3 amino acids: CASHWGGYGYTF. The CDR3, as DNA: TGTGCCAGCCATTGGGGGGGCTATGGCTACACCTTC.